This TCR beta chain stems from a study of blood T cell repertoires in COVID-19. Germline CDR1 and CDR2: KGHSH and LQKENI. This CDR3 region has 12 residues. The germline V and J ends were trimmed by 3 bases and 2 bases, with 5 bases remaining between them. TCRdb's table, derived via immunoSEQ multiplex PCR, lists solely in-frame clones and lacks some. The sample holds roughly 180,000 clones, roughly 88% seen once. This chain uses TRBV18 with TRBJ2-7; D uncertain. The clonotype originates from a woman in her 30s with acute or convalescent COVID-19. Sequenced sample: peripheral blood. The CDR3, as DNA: TGTGCCAGCTCACCCGACACCTACGAGCAGTACTTC. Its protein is CASSPDTYEQYF. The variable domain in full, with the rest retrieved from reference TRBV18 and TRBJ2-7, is NAGVMQNPRHLVRRRGQEARLRCSPMKGHSHVYWYRQLPEEGLKFMVYLQKENIIDESGMPKERFSAEFPKEGPSILRIQQVVRGDSAAYFCASSPDTYEQYFGPGTRLTVT.